The rows below give T cell receptor beta chains drawn from one sample of a study of cytomegalovirus exposure and HLA in healthy donors. Assay: immunoSEQ multiplex PCR; the TCRdb copy retains only in-frame clones and omits some. The table records roughly 86,000 clones, approximately 79% of them present only once. Sequenced material: PBMCs. These receptors all stem from a female donor in good health and CMV-seronegative. CDR3s include the opening cysteine and the closing phenylalanine or tryptophan.

TRBJ2-3 | TRBV2 | CASSVTRTRTDTQYF
TRBJ2-7 | TRBV6-6 | CASSWPGQGAYEQYF
TRBJ2-5 | TRBV10-3 | CAASDRGVETQYF
TRBJ1-2 | TRBV5-4 | CASSSETGSRDYTF
TRBJ1-3 | TRBV28 | CASSYPRWPGGNSGNTIYF
TRBJ1-1 | TRBV2 | CASSEHGAGHTEAFF
TRBJ2-5 | TRBV2 | CASSEAGTSVGTQYF
TRBJ2-3 | TRBV4-1 | CASSHPRTGDTDTQYF
TRBJ1-2 | TRBV5-1 | CASSLAGLNYGYTF
TRBJ1-5 | TRBV12-1 | CASSPDRRDQGNQPQHF
TRBJ2-1 | TRBV27 | CASSTLPGLLYNEQFF
TRBJ1-2 | TRBV28 | CASSSGQALAYGYTF
TRBJ1-1 | TRBV12-5 | CASGLTGTEAFF
TRBJ1-1 | TRBV6-5 | CASSYQGGEAFF
TRBJ1-5 | TRBV19 | CASKGSGNQPQHF
TRBJ1-4 | TRBV7-9 | CASSFTGHRNEKLFF
TRBJ1-5 | TRBV28 | CASSWPRVNQPQHF
TRBJ1-2 | TRBV15 | CATSRVGQLYGYTF
TRBJ1-1 | TRBV6-6 | CASSYDAGALKEAFF
TRBJ2-1 | TRBV6-5 | CASSYVTSGYNEQFF
TRBJ1-1 | TRBV6-5 | CASRPQGSDTEAFF
TRBJ1-1 | TRBV6-6 | CASSSTGTGPTEAFF
TRBJ2-3 | TRBV5-6 | CASSLRQGTTDTQYF
TRBJ1-2 | TRBV9 | CASSVVVEEVYGYTF
TRBJ2-7 | TRBV30 | CAWSNNYEQYF
TRBJ2-7 | TRBV25-1 | CASRQQGGSYEQYF
TRBJ2-2 | TRBV25-1 | CASSVTSGRGTGELFF
TRBJ2-1 | TRBV14 | CASSLLSASAYNEQFF
TRBJ1-6 | TRBV25-1 | CASSEWDRVEHNSPLHF
TRBJ2-2 | TRBV11-2 | CASSLLLGQKSNTGELFF
TRBJ2-7 | TRBV7-2 | CASSLAPPGLARGGSSYEQYF
TRBJ2-1 | TRBV5-1 | CASTSGLATNEQFF
TRBJ2-5 | TRBV4-2 | CASSQAVSQETQYF
TRBJ1-1 | TRBV21-1 | CASSKDPGGTEAFF
TRBJ1-1 | TRBV27 | CASSLGTGGARNTEAFF
TRBJ1-5 | TRBV28 | CASRKQGYQPQHF
TRBJ2-1 | TRBV28 | CASSLRANNEQFF
TRBJ2-7 | TRBV29-1 | CSVETQGGGEQYF
TRBJ2-3 | TRBV7-2 | CASSLSFRGTDTQYF
TRBJ2-1 | TRBV6-5 | CVSKKQVATYNEQFF
TRBJ2-1 | TRBV7-2 | CASSFYTGNEQFF
TRBJ2-7 | TRBV7-2 | CASSLGALGREYEQYF
TRBJ2-3 | TRBV10-3 | CAIRSGGAGDTQYF
TRBJ1-1 | TRBV7-2 | CASSLAGQGAEAFF
TRBJ2-1 | TRBV7-3 | CASSDASGGRYEQFF
TRBJ2-1 | TRBV4-3 | CASSQGGGAYNEQFF
TRBJ1-1 | TRBV5-1 | CASSWPDGNTEAFF
TRBJ2-3 | TRBV6-1 | CASSDSTASTDTQYF
TRBJ2-1 | TRBV21-1 | CASSREREGAGQLNEQFF
TRBJ2-3 | TRBV5-1 | CASSQSTDTQYF
TRBJ1-2 | TRBV7-2 | CASSPQQGRAEGYTF
TRBJ1-4 | TRBV28 | CASMRLKDSLNEKLFF